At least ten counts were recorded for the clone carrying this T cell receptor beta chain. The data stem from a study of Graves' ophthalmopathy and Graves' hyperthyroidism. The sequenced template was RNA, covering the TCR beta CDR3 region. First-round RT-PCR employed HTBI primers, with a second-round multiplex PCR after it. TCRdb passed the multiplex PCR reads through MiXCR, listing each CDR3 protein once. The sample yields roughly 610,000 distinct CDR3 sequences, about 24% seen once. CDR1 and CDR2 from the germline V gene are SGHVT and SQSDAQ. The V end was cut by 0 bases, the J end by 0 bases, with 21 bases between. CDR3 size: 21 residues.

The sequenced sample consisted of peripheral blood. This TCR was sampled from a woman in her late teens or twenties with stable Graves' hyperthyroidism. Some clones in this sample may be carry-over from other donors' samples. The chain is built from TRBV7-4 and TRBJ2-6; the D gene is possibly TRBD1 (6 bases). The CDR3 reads CASSLAGHHIFTYSGANVLTF. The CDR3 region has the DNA TGTGCCAGCAGCTTAGCGGGACACCACATCTTCACTTACTCTGGGGCCAACGTCCTGACTTTC.